This T cell receptor beta chain was documented in a study of long-term antiretroviral therapy in people with HIV. Overall study: The earliest samples came from an era when ART typically awaited falling CD4 counts.

The immunoSEQ assay was v3.0, run at survey level. This table comes from immunoSEQ multiplex PCR, and its TCRdb copy is limited to in-frame clones, with some not included. The profile shows some 25,000 clones, 82% of them singletons. Points on this clone: The antigen is unknown.

Study results and caveats: Documentation of ART adherence, viral resistance or therapy changes was absent. Post-treatment diversity went higher with ART but stayed below transplant donor controls. Clones that had undergone expansion before ART dominated the repertoire at all time points.

The sample was unsorted PBMCs, taken 1.1 years before starting antiretroviral therapy. The sequence came from a woman between 25 and 40 years old with HIV.

The CDR3 spells CAWSGKRGSNQPQHF. As DNA, the CDR3 is TGTGCCTGGAGCGGGAAGAGGGGCAGCAATCAGCCCCAGCATTTT. This chain connects TRBV30 to TRBJ1-5; maybe TRBD1 (5 bases). The CDR3 has 15 residues. In germline, CDR1 is GTSNPN, CDR2 SVGIG (reference sequence). V was shortened by 3 bases and J by 1 base, with 13 bases between the two germline ends.